This T cell receptor beta chain was documented in a study of PD-1 blockade in classical Hodgkin lymphoma. Study at large: Intravenous delivery of nivolumab at 3 mg/kg to patients occurred every 2 weeks. Study observations and caveats: Complete responders showed a baseline diversity that resembled the diversity of newly diagnosed patients.

Concerning this clone itself: Its antigen is currently unknown.

This CDR3 region has 15 residues. Germline assignment: CDR1 SGHTA and CDR2 FQGNSA. The V end was cut by 1 base, the J end by 8 bases, with 12 bases between. Every patient relapsed after autologous stem cell transplantation, and brentuximab vedotin exposure varied. Patients had relapsed/refractory classical Hodgkin lymphoma with complete response, partial response or progressive disease as best response. TCRdb's copy holds only in-frame clones and misses some; the assay was immunoSEQ multiplex PCR. This sample yields about 36,000 clones, of which 69% are seen a single time; 14% belongs to the top ten.

This receptor was taken from a human donor with classical Hodgkin lymphoma. This chain uses TRBV7-2 with TRBJ1-6; TRBD1 might be the D (6 bases). The sequences come from peripheral blood mononuclear cells (PBMCs), collected before the second cycle of nivolumab. The CDR3 coding sequence is TGTGCCAGCAGCTTAGAAGGGACACGTTATTCACCCCTCCACTTT. This gives the protein CASSLEGTRYSPLHF.